This TCR beta chain was sequenced for a study of T-cell reconstitution after alpha-beta-depleted transplantation in children. The TCRbeta library incorporated unique molecular identifiers. TCRdb re-called the PCR reads through MiXCR, storing one row per CDR3 protein. The table includes about 90,000 distinct CDR3 sequences, about 8% detected once. The CDR3 is made up of 15 amino acids. Germline V gene data show CDR1 as DFQATT and CDR2 as SNEGSKA (reference sequence). Trimming at V came to 0 bases and at J to 4 bases, leaving 8 bases not matched to a gene. Material: PBMCs from the stem cell graft donor, obtained from the stem cell graft. The genes are TRBV20-1 and TRBJ2-5, with 7 bases that match TRBD2. The TCR sequence derives from a human donor who donated a stem cell graft to a child with congenital amegakaryocytic thrombocytopenia. The CDR3: CSARDGMGGTETQYF. The CDR3 DNA follows: TGCAGTGCTAGAGATGGGATGGGGGGGACAGAGACCCAGTACTTC.